This entry concerns a single TCR beta chain. At least ten counts were recorded for this clonotype. The antigen this receptor binds is unknown. Per-nucleotide qualities are absent, and no much larger clonotype sits a single base away. From cysteine to phenylalanine, the CDR3 is 15 amino acids long. Here the CDR3 DNA is all that survives: 45 bases in frame from base 1. The germline V gene supplies CDR1 MDHEN and CDR2 SYDVKM. V is reduced by 3 bases and J by 5 bases, leaving a spacing of 15 bases between them. The library was obtained by 5' RACE. Sequencing instrument: NextSeq 500. The TCR library protocol attached a unique molecular identifier to each TCR cDNA molecule to allow correction of PCR and sequencing errors. The source study handled its data this way. TCR identification, UMI-based error correction and CDR3 extraction were performed with Decombinator tools. TCRs above a frequency of 2 per 1,000, corresponding to the top 1% of the tumor frequency distribution, were defined as expanded. Renyi diversity was computed with the R vegan package after each repertoire had been subsampled 100 times to 5,000 TCRs. To build CDR3 similarity networks, amino acid triplet string-kernel similarity was used, and CDR3s were connected when their pairwise similarity was above 0.82. In-frame beta chains were kept once TCRdb had trimmed the public reads at Q25 with fastp and called clones with MiXCR. CDR3 protein sequences are deduplicated, and each keeps its most common genes and DNA. In this record, the V and J calls reflect TCRdb's handling and not the investigators' own analysis. In all, the sample holds approximately 44,000 distinct CDR3 sequences, and roughly 13% of those were seen once. Jointly, the top ten make up around 54% of the sample.

This entry belongs to a study of spatial heterogeneity in lung cancer (dated by TCRdb to between 2018 and 2021). Context from the whole study: Beta-chain transcripts were consistently detected in greater numbers than alpha-chain transcripts, which likely reflects a higher abundance of beta-chain transcripts. In the raw uncorrected reads, each unique combination of TCR and UMI appeared more than ten times on average. The study quantitatively compared TCR alpha and beta repertoires across multiple tumor regions, matched nontumor lung and blood in non-small cell lung cancer. Nonsynonymous mutation counts, determined by whole-exome sequencing of tumor tissue, were related to features of the TCR repertoire. At surgery, both alpha and beta chains were TCR-sequenced in about 200 tumor regions, about 61 matched nontumor lung samples and around 50 PBMC samples. Summary of the overall study and its limitations: Ubiquitous expanded tumor TCRs were detected in blood more often at tumor resection than at routine follow-up. Additional single-cell paired TCR alpha and beta sequencing was considered necessary to confirm, at a functional level, the hypothesis that regional TCRs recognize regional mutations.

The time point label, read with the paper, signifies: sample taken at primary tumor resection. Whole RNA extracted from tumor and nontumor lung tissue, or from cryopreserved PBMC samples, was used for TCR sequencing without cell sorting. Donors were 72 patients with early-stage, untreated non-small cell lung cancer from the lung TRACERx cohort. Patients were selected for TCR sequencing only if sufficient RNA was available from at least two tumor regions. This sequence originates from a male donor with early-stage non-small cell lung cancer. This receptor chain uses TRBV28 and TRBJ2-3; TRBD1 could be the D gene, as 5 bases match. This specimen consisted of PBMCs, obtained at surgery. Here is the DNA: TGTGCCAGCAGTTTGATAGGGGATGCGAAAGATACGCAGTATTTT. Translated, it gives CASSLIGDAKDTQYF.